These 21 T cell receptor beta chains share one sample of origin, sequenced in a study of CD8+ T cells in alopecia areata. Extraction and reverse transcription of RNA yielded cDNA as the sequencing template. Assay used: immunoSEQ multiplex PCR; TCRdb lists only in-frame clones, some missing. The data show some 150,000 clones, less than 75% seen once. Input material: CD8+ T cells sorted from blood. The source of these receptors is a human donor in good health.

Comments on this clone: The same CDR3 can be traced to other DNA sequences in this sample. The gene calls are TRBV27 and TRBJ2-1, with D possibly matching TRBD1 (6 bases). The CDR3 spans 13 residues. The V end was cut by 3 bases, the J end by 4 bases, with 7 bases between. Germline lookup yields CDR1 MNHEY and CDR2 SMNVEV (reference sequence). The DNA for the CDR3 is TGTGCCAGCAGTTTGACAGGTTACAATGAGCAGTTCTTC. Protein: CASSLTGYNEQFF.

The chain carries TRBV5-4 and TRBJ1-4; 11 nucleotides match TRBD1. CDR3 length: 14 amino acids. V lost 3 bases and J lost 8; bases outside the gene matches: 3. The germline CDR1 and CDR2 sequences are SGHNT and YYREEE (reference sequence). The CDR3 loop is CASSSDRGLEKLFF. In nucleotides, the CDR3 is TGTGCCAGCAGCTCGGACAGGGGGCTGGAAAAACTGTTTTTT.

The chain employs TRBV7-2 and TRBJ2-1; D call uncertain. CDR1 is SGHTA, CDR2 FQGNSA, per germline. There are 14 residues in the CDR3. With 6 bases removed from V and 4 bases from J, the gap between germline ends came to 13 bases. CDR3 loop: CASRPFGLYNEQFF. In DNA, the CDR3 is TGTGCCAGCAGGCCCTTCGGTCTTTACAATGAGCAGTTCTTC.

V and J are TRBV10-1 and TRBJ2-3, with 11 bases fitting TRBD2. The CDR3 consists of 16 residues. Per the germline V gene, CDR1 is WNHNN and CDR2 is SYGVQD (reference sequence). V lost 0 bases to trimming and J lost 4 bases; unmatched junction nucleotides: 3. CDR3 in amino acids: CASSESLSGRADTQYF. In DNA form, the CDR3 reads TGCGCCAGCAGTGAGTCGCTTAGCGGGAGGGCAGATACGCAGTATTTT.

The chain uses TRBV29-1 and TRBJ2-7, with no clear D. Germline CDR1 is SQVTM and CDR2 is ANQGSEA. Trimming pared 3 bases from V and 5 bases from J, leaving 8 bases between. This CDR3 is 11 amino acids long. Here the CDR3 reads CSVELQNEQYF. The DNA for the CDR3 is TGCAGCGTTGAGTTACAAAACGAGCAGTACTTC.

The rearrangement links TRBV7-2 to TRBJ2-7; D is unclear. Germline V gene lookup returns CDR1 SGHTA and CDR2 FQGNSA. CDR3 length equals 11 residues. V shed 2 bases and J shed 4 bases, with 3 bases lying between them. In nucleotides, the CDR3 is TGTGCCAGCAGCTTAAGTTACGAGCAGTACTTC. Encoded protein: CASSLSYEQYF.

V is TRBV19 and J is TRBJ1-5, with D uncertain. There are 13 residues in the CDR3. Germline values: CDR1 LNHDA, CDR2 SQIVND (reference sequence). V lost 2 bases and J 6 bases, leaving 8 bases between the germline ends. CDR3 coding DNA: TGTGCCAGTAGTATAATGGGCGGTCAGCCCCAGCATTTT. Amino acids: CASSIMGGQPQHF.

Remarks on this clone: Other DNA sequences in this specimen translate into the identical CDR3. The chain is built from TRBV29-1 and TRBJ1-1; D is undetermined. The V gene lost 1 base and the J gene lost 1 base, with 4 bases spanning the gap. Germline V gene data show CDR1 as SQVTM and CDR2 as ANQGSEA. The CDR3 runs to 12 residues. The CDR3 DNA sequence: TGCAGCGTTGAAGGCCGGAACACTGAAGCTTTCTTT. Its translation: CSVEGRNTEAFF.

Of note for this clone: At one end the junction does not follow the germline gene, possibly because of a read error. The rearrangement uses TRBV29-1 and TRBJ2-7; 10 bases fit TRBD2. The CDR3 runs to 11 residues. CDR1 and CDR2 from the germline V gene are SQVTM and ANQGSEA. CDR3 DNA sequence: TGCAGCGTTGAAACAGCGGGAGGGCCTCACTTC. The encoded protein is CSVETAGGPHF.

The chain links TRBV9 to TRBJ2-1; no definite D call. V lost 4 bases and J lost 4, with 12 bases in between. The CDR3 is 14 residues long. Germline CDR1 SGDLS, CDR2 YYNGEE. The DNA for the CDR3 is TGTGCCAGCAGCCCCCGGCACGAGTACAATGAGCAGTTCTTC. Translated: CASSPRHEYNEQFF.

In this sample, this clone turned up a few times. The V gene is TRBV29-1, the J gene TRBJ2-2, with 8 bases lining up with TRBD1. Trimming removed 7 bases from V and 2 bases from J; junction bases left unmatched: 6. Germline V lookup: CDR1 SQVTM, CDR2 ANQGSEA. The CDR3 contains 14 residues. CDR3 nucleotides: TGCAGCGCTGACAGGGGCCCTAACACCGGGGAGCTGTTTTTT. Translated, it gives CSADRGPNTGELFF.

This rearrangement joins TRBV27 to TRBJ2-2; no firm D call. CDR3 size: 15 residues. Between the trimmed V and J ends, which lost 3 bases and 0 bases, there was a span of 8 bases. Germline values: CDR1 MNHEY, CDR2 SMNVEV (reference sequence). CDR3 DNA sequence: TGTGCCAGCAGTTTCTCTGCGGCGAACACCGGGGAGCTGTTTTTT. Its translation: CASSFSAANTGELFF.

The rearrangement joins TRBV27 to TRBJ2-7; no clear D gene. The CDR3 is 14 amino acids. V shed 6 bases and J shed 7 bases, with 19 bases lying between them. The germline gives CDR1 MNHEY, CDR2 SMNVEV (reference sequence). The CDR3 loop is CASSPPPGRREQYF. In DNA form, the CDR3 reads TGTGCCAGCAGCCCCCCTCCCGGTCGACGTGAGCAGTACTTC.

Note on this clone: One junction end does not reproduce the germline sequence, and a read error may be involved. This chain joins TRBV7-7 and TRBJ2-3, with D unresolved. The CDR3 is 16 amino acids. The germline CDR1 and CDR2 sequences are SSHAT and FNYEAQ (reference sequence). The chain's CDR3 is CASSPSVRRDTDTQYF. The CDR3 coding sequence is TGTGCTAGCAGCCCATCGGTTCGGCGTGACACAGATACGCAGTATTTT.

The chain recombines TRBV20-1 with TRBJ1-1; the D is unclear. The CDR3 runs to 10 residues. Trimming took off 3 bases at V and 6 bases at J, with 5 bases between the two ends. Germline V gives CDR1 DFQATT, CDR2 SNEGSKA (reference sequence). The CDR3 reads CSARISEAFF. In nucleotides, the CDR3 is TGCAGTGCTAGGATATCTGAAGCTTTCTTT.

V gene TRBV15 combines with J gene TRBJ2-5; 7 bases are shared with TRBD2. The germline V gene has CDR1 LNHNV and CDR2 YYDKDF (reference sequence). With 3 bases clipped from V and 2 bases from J, the junction kept 6 bases outside the gene matches. CDR3 length equals 15 residues. The CDR3 sequence: CATSSQTSAQETQYF. Here the CDR3 DNA reads TGTGCCACCAGCAGCCAAACTAGCGCACAAGAGACCCAGTACTTC.

The chain recombines TRBV4-2 with TRBJ2-1; 10 bases match TRBD2. Trimming at V came to 4 bases and at J to 12 bases, leaving 15 bases not matched to a gene. Germline CDR1 LGHNA, CDR2 YNFKEQ. CDR3 size: 16 residues. The CDR3 region has the DNA TGTGCCAGCAGCCGGCCGGCTAGCGGGGGCCTTCAAGGGCAGTTCTTC. The encoded protein is CASSRPASGGLQGQFF.

The rearrangement uses TRBV29-1 and TRBJ2-5; D call uncertain. V shed 0 bases and J shed 0 bases, with 8 bases lying between them. The CDR3 has 14 residues. CDR1 and CDR2 (germline): SQVTM, ANQGSEA. CDR3 sequence: CSVEDRRYQETQYF. The CDR3 region has the DNA TGCAGCGTTGAAGACCGGCGGTACCAAGAGACCCAGTACTTC.

The chain combines TRBV4-1 with TRBJ2-1, with a possible D match to TRBD1 (7 bases). Trimming left V 0 bases short and J 9 bases short, with 18 bases between. Germline loops: CDR1 MGHRA, CDR2 YSYEKL. There are 16 residues in the CDR3. CDR3: CASSQENSPQGGEQFF. CDR3 sequence (DNA): TGCGCCAGCAGCCAAGAGAACTCGCCCCAGGGGGGTGAGCAGTTCTTC.

The rearrangement links TRBV13 to TRBJ2-1, with 7 nucleotides matching TRBD2. The trim removed 3 bases at V and 7 bases at J, leaving 9 bases unmatched. Germline values: CDR1 PRHDT, CDR2 FYEKMQ (reference sequence). CDR3 length equals 15 residues. The CDR3 loop is CASSFNAGVRNEQFF. The CDR3 coding sequence is TGTGCCAGCAGCTTTAACGCGGGAGTTAGGAATGAGCAGTTCTTC.

This chain connects TRBV15 to TRBJ2-1; D possibly matches TRBD1 or TRBD2 (6 bases each). V lost 6 bases and J 1 base, leaving 10 bases between the germline ends. The germline V gene has CDR1 LNHNV and CDR2 YYDKDF (reference sequence). The CDR3 contains 14 residues. In nucleotides, the CDR3 is TGTGCCACCAGACCGGGGGCTTCCTACAATGAGCAGTTCTTC. Its translation is CATRPGASYNEQFF.